This is a list of T cell receptor beta chains from one sample in a study of blood T cell repertoires in COVID-19. Sequencing was performed with immunoSEQ multiplex PCR; in TCRdb, only in-frame clones are kept and a portion is missing. The sample carries about 140,000 clones, about 80% recorded once. Material: peripheral blood. The receptors derive from a man in his sixties or seventies who had recovered from COVID-19. Both conserved end residues are part of each CDR3. Each record gives: V gene, clone size, CDR3 protein. Only some rows state a clone size, as once, few, many or a class for expanded clones.

v_call: TRBV9; clone_size: .; cdr3_aa: CASSAGGSYNSPLHF
v_call: TRBV19; clone_size: .; cdr3_aa: CASSIGLRGNEQFF
v_call: TRBV18; clone_size: .; cdr3_aa: CASSPGDRTTDTQYF
v_call: TRBV2; clone_size: .; cdr3_aa: CASSDAGAIYEQYF
v_call: TRBV19; clone_size: .; cdr3_aa: CASSIGQGFTDTQYF
v_call: TRBV4-1; clone_size: .; cdr3_aa: CASSQGLGGPQYF
v_call: TRBV7-6; clone_size: few; cdr3_aa: CASSFQGGGEQYF
v_call: TRBV2; clone_size: .; cdr3_aa: CASSGGGTASYGYTF
v_call: TRBV10-3; clone_size: .; cdr3_aa: CAISEPTGGSGTQYF
v_call: TRBV27; clone_size: .; cdr3_aa: CASSFLREGRNEQFF
v_call: TRBV27; clone_size: .; cdr3_aa: CASSVHGDRGNTIYF
v_call: TRBV19; clone_size: .; cdr3_aa: CASGPGGDTQYF
v_call: TRBV5-8; clone_size: .; cdr3_aa: CASSTTGQKNTEAFF